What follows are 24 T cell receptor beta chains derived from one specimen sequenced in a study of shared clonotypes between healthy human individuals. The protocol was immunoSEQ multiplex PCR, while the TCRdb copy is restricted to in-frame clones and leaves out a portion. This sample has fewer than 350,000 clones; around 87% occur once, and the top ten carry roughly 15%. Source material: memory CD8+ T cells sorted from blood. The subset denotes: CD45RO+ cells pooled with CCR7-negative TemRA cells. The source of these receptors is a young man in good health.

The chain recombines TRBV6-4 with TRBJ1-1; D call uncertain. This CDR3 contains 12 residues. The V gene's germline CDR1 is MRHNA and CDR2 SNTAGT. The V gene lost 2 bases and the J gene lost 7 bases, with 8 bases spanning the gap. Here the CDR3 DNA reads TGTGCCAGCAGTGACACCGGAGGTGAAGCTTTCTTT. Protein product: CASSDTGGEAFF.

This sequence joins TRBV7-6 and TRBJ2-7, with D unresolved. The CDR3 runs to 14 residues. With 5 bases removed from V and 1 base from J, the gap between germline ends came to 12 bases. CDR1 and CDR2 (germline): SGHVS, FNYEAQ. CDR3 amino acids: CASSPEVGSYEQYF. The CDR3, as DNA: TGTGCCAGCAGCCCAGAGGTGGGGTCCTACGAGCAGTACTTC.

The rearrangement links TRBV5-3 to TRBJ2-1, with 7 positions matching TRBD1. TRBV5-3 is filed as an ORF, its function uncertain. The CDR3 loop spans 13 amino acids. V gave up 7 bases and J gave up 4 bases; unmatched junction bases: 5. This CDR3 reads CARSDRAYNEQFF. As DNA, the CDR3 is TGTGCCAGATCAGACAGGGCTTACAATGAGCAGTTCTTC.

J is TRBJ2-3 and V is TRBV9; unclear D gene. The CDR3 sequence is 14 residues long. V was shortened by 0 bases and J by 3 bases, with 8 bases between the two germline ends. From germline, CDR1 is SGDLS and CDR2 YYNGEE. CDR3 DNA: TGTGCCAGCAGCGTAGGCCCTAATACAGATACGCAGTATTTT. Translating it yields CASSVGPNTDTQYF. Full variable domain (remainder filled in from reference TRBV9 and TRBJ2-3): DSGVTQTPKHLITATGQRVTLRCSPRSGDLSVYWYQQSLDQGLQFLIQYYNGEERAKGNILERFSAQQFPDLHSELNLSSLELGDSALYFCASSVGPNTDTQYFGPGTRLTVL.

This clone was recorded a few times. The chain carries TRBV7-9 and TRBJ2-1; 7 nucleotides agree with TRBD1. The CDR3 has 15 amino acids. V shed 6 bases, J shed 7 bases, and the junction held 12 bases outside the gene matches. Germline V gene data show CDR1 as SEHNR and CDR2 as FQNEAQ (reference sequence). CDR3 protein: CASSNRQGMRNEQFF. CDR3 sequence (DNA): TGTGCCAGCAGTAATAGACAGGGAATGAGGAATGAGCAGTTCTTC.

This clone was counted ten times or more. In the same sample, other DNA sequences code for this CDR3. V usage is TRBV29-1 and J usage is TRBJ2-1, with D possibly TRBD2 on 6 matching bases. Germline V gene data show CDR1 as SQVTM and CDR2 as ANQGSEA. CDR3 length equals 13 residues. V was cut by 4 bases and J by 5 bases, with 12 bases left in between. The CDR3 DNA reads TGCAGCGTTGGATCGGGGGAGGACAATGAGCAGTTCTTC. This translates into CSVGSGEDNEQFF.

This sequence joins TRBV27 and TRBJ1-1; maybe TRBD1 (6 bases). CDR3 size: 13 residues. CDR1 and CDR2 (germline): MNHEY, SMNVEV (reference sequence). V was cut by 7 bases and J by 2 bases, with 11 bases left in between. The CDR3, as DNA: TGTGCCAGCAAGACAGGTGAAAACACTGAAGCTTTCTTT. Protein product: CASKTGENTEAFF.

The CDR3 DNA reads as TGTGCCAGCAGTTTTGGTGGCAGCGGATACGAGCAGTACTTC. It yields the protein CASSFGGSGYEQYF. V usage is TRBV27 and J usage is TRBJ2-7; weak D call: TRBD2 (5 bases). The CDR3 sequence is 14 residues long. Deletions cut 3 bases from V and 4 bases from J, with 13 bases between. Germline CDR1 reads MNHEY; CDR2 reads SMNVEV (reference sequence).

As DNA, the CDR3 is TGTGCCAGCAGCGTGAGCGGAGACAGGGGCGGTTGGGACGGCTACACCTTC. Its protein is CASSVSGDRGGWDGYTF. The chain joins TRBV9 to TRBJ1-2; 8 nucleotides line up with TRBD1. The CDR3 totals 17 residues. J lost 8 bases, V lost 2 bases, and 17 bases had no gene match. Germline-derived CDR1 and CDR2 are SGDLS and YYNGEE.

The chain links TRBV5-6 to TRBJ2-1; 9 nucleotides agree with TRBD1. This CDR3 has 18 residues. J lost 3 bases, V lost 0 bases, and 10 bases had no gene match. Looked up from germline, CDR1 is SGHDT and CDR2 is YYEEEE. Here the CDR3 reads CASSLDWDRAWDYNEQFF. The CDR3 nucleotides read TGTGCCAGCAGCTTGGATTGGGACAGGGCTTGGGACTACAATGAGCAGTTCTTC.

CDR3 protein: CASRTGGANTEAFF. Written as DNA, the CDR3 is TGTGCCAGCCGGACAGGGGGCGCGAACACTGAAGCTTTCTTT. The rearrangement joins TRBV27 to TRBJ1-1, with 11 nucleotides matching TRBD1. With V trimmed by 8 bases and J by 1 base, 3 bases remained unmatched. The germline gives CDR1 MNHEY, CDR2 SMNVEV (reference sequence). The CDR3 is 14 amino acids.

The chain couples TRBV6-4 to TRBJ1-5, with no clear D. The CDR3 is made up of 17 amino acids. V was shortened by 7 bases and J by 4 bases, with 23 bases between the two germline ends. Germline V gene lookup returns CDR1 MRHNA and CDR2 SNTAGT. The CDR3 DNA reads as TGTGCCAGCACCCCCGGTGGGTCATTACCCCTGAATCAGCCCCAGCATTTT. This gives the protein CASTPGGSLPLNQPQHF.

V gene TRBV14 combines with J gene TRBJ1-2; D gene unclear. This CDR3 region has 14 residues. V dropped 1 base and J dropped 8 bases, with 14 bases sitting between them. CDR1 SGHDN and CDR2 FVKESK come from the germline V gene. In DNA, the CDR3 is TGTGCCAGCAGCCAAGGACCGGACCCGCTAGGCTACACCTTC. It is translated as CASSQGPDPLGYTF.

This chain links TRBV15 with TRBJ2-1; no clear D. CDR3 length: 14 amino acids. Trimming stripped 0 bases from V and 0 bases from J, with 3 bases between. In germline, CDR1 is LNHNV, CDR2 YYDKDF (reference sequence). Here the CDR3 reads CATSRESSYNEQFF. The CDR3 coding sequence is TGTGCCACCAGCAGAGAGAGCTCCTACAATGAGCAGTTCTTC.

DNA of the CDR3: TGTGCCAGCAGCTTACTAGCGGGGGTACAAGAGACCCAGTACTTC. Encoded protein: CASSLLAGVQETQYF. The rearrangement uses TRBV7-3 and TRBJ2-5; TRBD2 matches 10 bases. With V trimmed by 2 bases and J by 2 bases, 2 bases remained unmatched. This CDR3 comprises 15 residues. Germline lookup yields CDR1 SGHTA and CDR2 FQGTGA.

CDR3 coding DNA: TGTGCCAGCAGTCCGGGCCCGGGAGCTCCCGGGGAGCTGTTTTTT. Translating it yields CASSPGPGAPGELFF. This chain uses TRBV27 with TRBJ2-2; D perhaps matches TRBD2 (6 bases). Per the germline V gene, CDR1 is MNHEY and CDR2 is SMNVEV (reference sequence). V dropped 5 bases and J dropped 6 bases, with 16 bases sitting between them. CDR3 size: 15 residues.

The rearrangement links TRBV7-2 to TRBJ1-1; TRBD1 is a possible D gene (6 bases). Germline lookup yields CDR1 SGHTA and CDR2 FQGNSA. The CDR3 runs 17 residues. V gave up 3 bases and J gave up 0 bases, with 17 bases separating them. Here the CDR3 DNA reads TGTGCCAGCAGCTTGGGCTTCTCAGGGGCCCTGAACACTGAAGCTTTCTTT. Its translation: CASSLGFSGALNTEAFF.

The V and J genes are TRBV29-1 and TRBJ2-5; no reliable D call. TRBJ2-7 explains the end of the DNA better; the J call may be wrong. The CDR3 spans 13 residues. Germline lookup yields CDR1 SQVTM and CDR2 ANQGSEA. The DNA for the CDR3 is TGCAGCGTTGAAGACGGTCCGGACTACGAGCAGTACTTC. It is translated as CSVEDGPDYEQYF.

CDR3 amino acids: CASSESGGIEAFF. CDR3 DNA: TGCGCCAGCAGTGAGTCTGGGGGAATCGAAGCTTTCTTT. V is TRBV10-1 and J is TRBJ1-1, with D maybe TRBD1 (5 bases). There are 13 residues in the CDR3. The germline CDR1 and CDR2 sequences are WNHNN and SYGVQD (reference sequence). Trimming pared 0 bases from V and 8 bases from J, leaving 10 bases between.

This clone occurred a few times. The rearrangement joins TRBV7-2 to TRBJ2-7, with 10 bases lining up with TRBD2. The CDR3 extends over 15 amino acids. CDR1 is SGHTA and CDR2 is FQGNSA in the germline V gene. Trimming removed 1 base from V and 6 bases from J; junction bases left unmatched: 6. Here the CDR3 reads CASSLGRLAGVEQYF. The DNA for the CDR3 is TGTGCCAGCAGCTTAGGTCGGCTAGCGGGAGTCGAGCAGTACTTC.

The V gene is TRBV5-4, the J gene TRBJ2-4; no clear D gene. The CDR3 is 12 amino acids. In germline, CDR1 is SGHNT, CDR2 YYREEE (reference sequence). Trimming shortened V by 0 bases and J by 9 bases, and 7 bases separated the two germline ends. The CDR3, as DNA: TGTGCCAGCAGCTTGGCCGATGGCATTCAGTACTTC. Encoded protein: CASSLADGIQYF.

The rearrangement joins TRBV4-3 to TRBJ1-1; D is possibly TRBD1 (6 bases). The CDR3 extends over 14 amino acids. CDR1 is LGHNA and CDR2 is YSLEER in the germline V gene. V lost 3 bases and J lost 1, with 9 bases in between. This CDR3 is CASSHRGGNTEAFF. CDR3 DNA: TGCGCCAGCAGCCACCGAGGGGGGAACACTGAAGCTTTCTTT.

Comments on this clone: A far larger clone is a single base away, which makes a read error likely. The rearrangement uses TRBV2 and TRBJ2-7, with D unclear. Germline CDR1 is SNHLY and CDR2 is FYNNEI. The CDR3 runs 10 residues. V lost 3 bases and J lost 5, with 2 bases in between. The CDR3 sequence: CASSDNEQYF. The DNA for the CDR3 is TGTGCCAGCAGTGACAACGAGCAGTACTTC.

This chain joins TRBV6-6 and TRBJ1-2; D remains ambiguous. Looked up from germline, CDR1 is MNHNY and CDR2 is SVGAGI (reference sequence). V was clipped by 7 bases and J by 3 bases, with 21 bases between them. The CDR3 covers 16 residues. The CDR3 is CASIGSDDRGDYGYTF. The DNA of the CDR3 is TGTGCCAGCATAGGTAGCGATGACCGAGGAGACTATGGCTACACCTTC.